Presented here are 30 T cell receptor beta chains from one specimen sequenced in a study of CD8 T cells in ankylosing spondylitis. TCRdb used MiXCR to reprocess the 5' RACE reads, holding one entry per CDR3 protein. Of about 64,000 distinct CDR3 sequences in the sample, approximately 5.7% were seen once. Sequenced input: synovial fluid, either unsorted or a sorted T cell fraction (not recorded which). Source of these receptors: a male donor with ankylosing spondylitis.

The table lists this clonotype with many counts. The chain links TRBV6-2 or TRBV6-3 to TRBJ2-2; TRBD2 aligns across 7 bases. The CDR3 contains 18 residues. Trimming removed 6 bases from V and 5 bases from J; junction bases left unmatched: 18. Germline V gene lookup returns CDR1 MNHEY and CDR2 SVGEGT. CDR3 nucleotides: TGTGCCAGCAGCCCCCCTAGTTGGGAGGGTCTAAAGACCGGGGAGCTGTTTTTT. This encodes CASSPPSWEGLKTGELFF.

The chain joins TRBV28 to TRBJ2-5, with D perhaps given as TRBD1 or TRBD2 (6 bases each). V shed 5 bases and J shed 7 bases, with 17 bases lying between them. The germline V gene has CDR1 MDHEN and CDR2 SYDVKM. CDR3 size: 14 residues. The CDR3 DNA reads as TGTGCCAGCAGTAGAAGGGGGGTTGACGGGACCCAGTACTTC. Its translation: CASSRRGVDGTQYF.

This clonotype was counted ten times or more. The V call is TRBV28, the J call TRBJ1-2; 7 nucleotides agree with TRBD1. Germline CDR1 is MDHEN and CDR2 is SYDVKM. V lost 8 bases to trimming and J lost 8 bases; unmatched junction nucleotides: 8. The CDR3 consists of 12 residues. DNA of the CDR3: TGTGCCAGCCATGACAGGGTGGACGGCTACACCTTC. Its translation: CASHDRVDGYTF.

This rearrangement joins TRBV6-1 to TRBJ1-1, with D unclear. The CDR3 runs 15 residues. CDR1 and CDR2 from the germline V gene are MNHNS and SASEGT. V was clipped by 6 bases and J by 1 base, with 15 bases between them. CDR3 loop: CASSQLRAGNTEAFF. DNA for the CDR3: TGTGCCAGCAGCCAGTTACGGGCAGGGAACACTGAAGCTTTCTTT.

In its sample, this clonotype was seen many times. The J gene is TRBJ2-7, the V gene TRBV29-1, with D perhaps TRBD1 (7 bases). Trimming removed 4 bases from V and 6 bases from J, with 16 bases in between. Germline CDR1 SQVTM, CDR2 ANQGSEA. This CDR3 is built from 13 residues. Written as DNA, the CDR3 is TGCAGCGTTGTTCTAATTCAGGGGGGCGAGCAGTACTTC. Translating it yields CSVVLIQGGEQYF.

This clonotype has at least ten counts. This chain links TRBV20-1 with TRBJ2-5; possible D gene TRBD2, 5 bases. The germline V gene has CDR1 DFQATT and CDR2 SNEGSKA (reference sequence). With 3 bases removed from V and 4 bases from J, the gap between germline ends came to 9 bases. The CDR3 consists of 12 residues. The CDR3 DNA reads as TGCAGTGCTAGCCACGCGGGAGAGACCCAGTACTTC. Its protein product is CSASHAGETQYF.

This clonotype was seen ten or more times. The rearrangement links TRBV5-1 to TRBJ2-1; D is possibly TRBD2 (5 bases). Between the trimmed V and J ends, which lost 7 bases and 2 bases, there was a span of 13 bases. The germline CDR1 and CDR2 sequences are SGHRS and YFSETQ. The CDR3 consists of 14 residues. CDR3 sequence (DNA): TGCGCCAGCCATGGTGGGGAGACCTACAATGAGCAGTTCTTC. Amino acid sequence: CASHGGETYNEQFF.

This clonotype occurred many times. The chain joins TRBV11-1 to TRBJ2-1; 16 bases align to TRBD2. The J segment lost 6 bases and the V segment lost 5 bases, leaving 10 bases of the junction unmatched. CDR3 length: 18 amino acids. Germline V gene lookup returns CDR1 SGHAT and CDR2 FQDESV (reference sequence). CDR3 protein: CASSPGLAGGNGANEQFF. The CDR3 coding sequence is TGTGCCAGCAGCCCGGGACTAGCGGGAGGGAATGGGGCCAATGAGCAGTTCTTC.

This chain connects TRBV7-2 to TRBJ2-1; 9 positions match TRBD2. The V segment lost 5 bases and the J segment 4 bases; nucleotides outside the gene matches: 12. CDR1 is SGHTA, CDR2 FQGNSA, per germline. This CDR3 has 17 amino acids. The CDR3 is CASSLVSTSGYYNEQFF. In DNA, the CDR3 is TGTGCCAGCAGCCTCGTTTCGACTAGCGGATATTACAATGAGCAGTTCTTC.

This clonotype has ten or more counts. CDR3: CASREQGNAYTQYF. CDR3 DNA: TGTGCCAGCAGGGAACAGGGAAATGCATATACGCAGTATTTT. The chain carries TRBV6-1 and TRBJ2-3; a weak D match, TRBD1 (6 bases). The CDR3 sequence is 14 residues long. Germline V gene lookup returns CDR1 MNHNS and CDR2 SASEGT. Trimming took off 6 bases at V and 7 bases at J, with 17 bases between the two ends.

This clonotype occurred many times. The chain carries TRBV11-2 and TRBJ1-2; 7 bases map to TRBD1. Germline loops: CDR1 SGHAT, CDR2 FQNNGV. The CDR3 length is 13 residues. V gave up 5 bases and J gave up 8 bases; unmatched junction bases: 8. CDR3 protein: CASSTEDRRGYTF. The CDR3 DNA sequence: TGTGCCAGCAGCACCGAGGACAGGCGGGGCTACACCTTC.

V gene TRBV5-1 combines with J gene TRBJ2-1; D unresolved. The V and J ends lost 1 base and 7 bases respectively, with 15 bases between them. Germline assignment: CDR1 SGHRS and CDR2 YFSETQ. This CDR3 region has 15 residues. CDR3 region: CASSLFASVGNEQFF. CDR3 sequence (DNA): TGCGCCAGCAGCTTGTTTGCATCAGTAGGGAATGAGCAGTTCTTC.

This clonotype was seen at least ten times. This rearrangement joins TRBV2 to TRBJ1-6; D remains ambiguous. V dropped 2 bases and J dropped 17 bases, with 13 bases sitting between them. CDR1 is SNHLY and CDR2 is FYNNEI in the germline V gene. CDR3 length: 12 residues. The CDR3 sequence is CASSENSAIIHF. CDR3 sequence (DNA): TGTGCCAGCAGTGAAAACTCGGCCATCATCCACTTT.

There are a few counts of this clonotype. The chain employs TRBV7-9 and TRBJ2-5; the D is unclear. The CDR3 is 16 amino acids. V was cut by 5 bases and J by 4 bases, with 20 bases left in between. Germline loops: CDR1 SEHNR, CDR2 FQNEAQ (reference sequence). CDR3 sequence: CASSLGRLNLGETQYF. In DNA, the CDR3 is TGTGCCAGCAGCCTCGGTCGGCTCAATCTGGGAGAGACCCAGTACTTC.

The table lists this clonotype with many counts. The rearrangement links TRBV5-1 to TRBJ2-7; a possible D gene is TRBD2 (6 bases). V lost 1 base to trimming and J lost 5 bases, with 13 bases between them. The CDR3 runs to 14 residues. In germline, CDR1 is SGHRS, CDR2 YFSETQ. Here the CDR3 reads CASSLLGGIDEQYF. In nucleotides, the CDR3 is TGCGCCAGCAGCTTGCTGGGCGGGATCGACGAGCAGTACTTC.

This clonotype was observed a few times. The V gene is TRBV2, the J gene TRBJ2-3; D could derive from TRBD1 or TRBD2 (5 bases each). CDR1 and CDR2 from the germline V gene are SNHLY and FYNNEI. CDR3 length equals 14 residues. V shed 10 bases and J shed 2 bases, with 16 bases lying between them. This CDR3 is CATARDGNTDTQYF. As DNA, the CDR3 is TGTGCCACCGCTAGGGACGGCAACACAGATACGCAGTATTTT.

This clonotype was picked up one time. A single base separates this from a much larger clone, so it may be a read error. This likely comes from a read error, as the CDR3 has no conserved phenylalanine or tryptophan at its end. V and J are TRBV28 and TRBJ2-5, with D perhaps given as TRBD1 or TRBD2 (5 bases each). Trimming removed 6 bases from V and 1 base from J, with 9 bases in between. Germline CDR1 MDHEN, CDR2 SYDVKM. The CDR3 is made up of 13 amino acids. The CDR3 DNA reads as TGTGCCAGCAGCCGGGACCTCCAAGAGACCCAGTACTCC. Protein: CASSRDLQETQYS.

The table lists this clonotype with many counts. The chain joins TRBV20-1 to TRBJ2-7; maybe TRBD2 (5 bases). Trimming cost V 1 base and J 0 bases, with 10 bases left between them. This CDR3 contains 14 residues. Germline V gene sequence: CDR1 DFQATT, CDR2 SNEGSKA (reference sequence). CDR3 loop: CSARAGKLSYEQYF. CDR3 bases: TGCAGTGCTAGAGCGGGGAAACTCTCCTACGAGCAGTACTTC.

This chain uses TRBV9 with TRBJ2-5, with no clear D. The V gene lost 0 bases and the J gene lost 7 bases, with 10 bases spanning the gap. Looked up from germline, CDR1 is SGDLS and CDR2 is YYNGEE. This CDR3 region has 13 residues. In DNA form, the CDR3 reads TGTGCCAGCAGCGTAGTTGGGGATGGGACCCAGTACTTC. It translates to CASSVVGDGTQYF.

Many counts were recorded for this clonotype. This sequence joins TRBV6-5 and TRBJ1-1, with 8 bases matching TRBD1. With 6 bases clipped from V and 8 bases from J, the junction kept 2 bases outside the gene matches. This CDR3 has 11 residues. The germline gives CDR1 MNHEY, CDR2 SVGAGI. The CDR3 spells CASRGQGEAFF. CDR3 sequence (DNA): TGTGCCAGCAGAGGACAGGGAGAAGCTTTCTTT.

The chain has TRBV2 and TRBJ2-3; D not certain. V lost 4 bases to trimming and J lost 6 bases, with 8 bases between them. The CDR3 is made up of 12 amino acids. From germline, CDR1 is SNHLY and CDR2 FYNNEI. The CDR3 nucleotides are TGTGCCAGCAGTGCGACCTGGGATACGCAGTATTTT. Translation gives CASSATWDTQYF.

A few counts support this clonotype. The chain carries TRBV29-1 and TRBJ2-1; a weak D match, TRBD1 (5 bases). CDR1 and CDR2 (germline): SQVTM, ANQGSEA. Deletions cut 4 bases from V and 7 bases from J, with 11 bases between. CDR3 length: 12 amino acids. In DNA, the CDR3 is TGCAGCGTTGGCAGGGCCGGGAATGAGCAGTTCTTC. Protein product: CSVGRAGNEQFF.

This clonotype was seen repeatedly, ten times or more. The CDR3 sequence is CASSPPRIKNIQYF. The CDR3 DNA sequence: TGTGCCAGCTCACCACCGCGGATCAAAAACATTCAGTACTTC. The chain couples TRBV18 to TRBJ2-4; D is undetermined. Germline V gene data show CDR1 as KGHSH and CDR2 as LQKENI. CDR3 size: 14 residues. V shed 0 bases and J shed 3 bases, with 6 bases lying between them.

This clonotype was observed at least ten times. The chain recombines TRBV20-1 with TRBJ2-7, with D unresolved. Trimming left V 3 bases short and J 0 bases short, with 15 bases between. Germline V lookup: CDR1 DFQATT, CDR2 SNEGSKA (reference sequence). The CDR3 covers 15 residues. CDR3 sequence (DNA): TGCAGTGCTAGTAGAGTAGTAAAAAGCTCCTACGAGCAGTACTTC. Amino acids: CSASRVVKSSYEQYF.

Many counts were recorded for this clonotype. The CDR3 region has the DNA TGTGCCAGCAGTCGGGAGATGAACACCGGGGAGCTGTTTTTT. This gives the protein CASSREMNTGELFF. The rearrangement uses TRBV25-1 and TRBJ2-2, with D possibly TRBD2 on 6 matching bases. This CDR3 contains 14 residues. Germline V gives CDR1 MGHDK, CDR2 SYGVNS. The V gene lost 5 bases and the J gene lost 1 base, with 8 bases spanning the gap.

This clonotype was observed at least ten times. CDR3 loop: CASSIDRGRIEQYF. The CDR3 bases are TGTGCCAGCAGTATAGACAGGGGAAGAATCGAGCAGTACTTC. This rearrangement joins TRBV28 to TRBJ2-7, with 8 positions matching TRBD1. V lost 5 bases to trimming and J lost 6 bases; unmatched junction nucleotides: 9. The CDR3 length is 14 residues. Germline V gives CDR1 MDHEN, CDR2 SYDVKM.

This clonotype was seen at least ten times. CDR3 sequence (DNA): TGTGCCAGCAGCGTAGGCCCTAGCGGTAACACCGGGGAGCTGTTTTTT. The encoded protein is CASSVGPSGNTGELFF. V is TRBV9 and J is TRBJ2-2, with TRBD2 matching over 7 bases. The ends lost 0 bases at V and 2 bases at J; junction bases unmatched: 4. Germline V gene lookup returns CDR1 SGDLS and CDR2 YYNGEE. The CDR3 runs to 16 residues.

This clonotype was observed many times. J is TRBJ2-6 and V is TRBV5-1, with a weak D call TRBD1 (5 bases). The CDR3 is 17 amino acids. Germline values: CDR1 SGHRS, CDR2 YFSETQ. V was shortened by 1 base and J by 1 base, with 12 bases between the two germline ends. The CDR3 loop is CASSLSQGGSGANVLTF. In DNA form, the CDR3 reads TGCGCCAGCAGCTTGAGCCAGGGTGGGTCTGGGGCCAACGTCCTGACTTTC.

Relative to its sample, this clonotype is medium-sized. The chain carries TRBV5-1 and TRBJ2-3, with D unclear. The germline V gene encodes CDR1 SGHRS and CDR2 YFSETQ. The CDR3 contains 12 residues. V lost 0 bases and J 3 bases, leaving 2 bases between the germline ends. CDR3 coding DNA: TGCGCCAGCAGCTTGGATACAGATACGCAGTATTTT. As protein: CASSLDTDTQYF. The full variable domain, rest sourced from reference TRBV5-1 and TRBJ2-3, is KAGVTQTPRYLIKTRGQQVTLSCSPISGHRSVSWYQQTPGQGLQFLFEYFSETQRNKGNFPGRFSGRQFSNSRSEMNVSTLELGDSALYLCASSLDTDTQYFGPGTRLTVL.

The chain recombines TRBV5-1 with TRBJ2-7, with D possibly being TRBD2 (6 bases). The V gene's germline CDR1 is SGHRS and CDR2 YFSETQ. The CDR3 covers 12 residues. Trimming cost V 4 bases and J 6 bases, with 11 bases left between them. Written as DNA, the CDR3 is TGCGCCAGCAGCGAGCCGGGGGTCGAGCAGTACTTC. It encodes CASSEPGVEQYF.